The 10 T cell receptor beta chains below all came from one sample that was sequenced in a study of cytomegalovirus exposure and HLA in healthy donors. Data came from immunoSEQ multiplex PCR; TCRdb stores just in-frame clones and leaves some out. This sample yields more than 300,000 clones, of which around 86% are seen a single time; more than 0.8% belongs to the top ten. The specimen sequenced was PBMCs. These receptor sequences come from a woman aged 18-29 years in good health and CMV-seronegative.

The chain joins TRBV7-9 to TRBJ1-1; D uncertain. CDR1 and CDR2 from the germline V gene are SEHNR and FQNEAQ (reference sequence). V lost 6 bases and J lost 3, with 11 bases in between. This CDR3 has 13 residues. The CDR3, as DNA: TGTGCCAGCAGTCCCCGGGTGTACACTGAAGCTTTCTTT. Its translation is CASSPRVYTEAFF.

This clone has a single count. The V and J genes are TRBV28 and TRBJ1-5, with 8 bases that match TRBD1. The CDR3 runs to 15 residues. Germline CDR1 MDHEN, CDR2 SYDVKM. Trimming at V came to 5 bases and at J to 4 bases, leaving 7 bases not matched to a gene. The CDR3 DNA sequence: TGTGCCAGCAGTGGTGGACAGGGTACTAATCAGCCCCAGCATTTT. It translates to CASSGGQGTNQPQHF.

The chain employs TRBV7-2 and TRBJ2-7; TRBD2 aligns across 8 bases. This CDR3 spans 16 amino acids. In germline, CDR1 is SGHTA, CDR2 FQGNSA. V was pared by 6 bases and J by 3 bases, with 13 bases of the junction left unmatched. DNA of the CDR3: TGTGCCAGCAGAGACGATCTCGGGGGGGCCGGCTACGAGCAGTACTTC. The encoded protein is CASRDDLGGAGYEQYF.

CDR3 sequence reads: CASSPLSVRDDQPQHF. CDR3 bases: TGTGCCAGCTCACCACTCTCGGTTCGGGATGATCAGCCCCAGCATTTT. V gene TRBV18 combines with J gene TRBJ1-5; D not certain. CDR3 length: 16 residues. Trimming stripped 1 base from V and 5 bases from J, with 15 bases between. Germline CDR1 and CDR2: KGHSH and LQKENI.

As regards this clone: This sample also contains other DNA sequences that code for the same CDR3. The chain employs TRBV9 and TRBJ2-3, with D possibly TRBD2 on 5 matching bases. CDR3 length: 14 residues. Germline-derived CDR1 and CDR2 are SGDLS and YYNGEE. Between the trimmed V and J ends, which lost 2 bases and 0 bases, there was a span of 7 bases. The chain's CDR3 is CASSVGGSTDTQYF. CDR3 nucleotide sequence: TGTGCCAGCAGCGTCGGCGGGAGCACAGATACGCAGTATTTT.

The chain is built from TRBV2 and TRBJ2-2; 11 nucleotides match TRBD2. This CDR3 is 15 amino acids long. Unmatched junction bases numbered 5, after V lost 8 bases and J lost 3 bases. From germline, CDR1 is SNHLY and CDR2 FYNNEI. Here the CDR3 reads CASGPGLADTGELFF. In DNA, the CDR3 is TGTGCCAGCGGCCCGGGACTAGCGGACACCGGGGAGCTGTTTTTT.

This chain joins TRBV4-2 and TRBJ1-2; 7 bases agree with TRBD1. Germline trimming cut 0 bases from V and 5 bases from J; bases unmatched to any gene: 3. The germline V gene encodes CDR1 LGHNA and CDR2 YNFKEQ. The CDR3 consists of 14 residues. In DNA form, the CDR3 reads TGTGCCAGCAGCCAAGATATGGGACAGTATGGCTACACCTTC. As protein: CASSQDMGQYGYTF.

At least ten counts were recorded for this clone. V is TRBV28 and J is TRBJ2-4; 7 nucleotides match TRBD1. V trimming: 7 bases; J trimming: 0 bases; junction bases outside the gene matches: 6. Germline V gene lookup returns CDR1 MDHEN and CDR2 SYDVKM. The CDR3 spans 15 residues. This CDR3 is CASTKQGRAKNIQYF. CDR3 DNA sequence: TGTGCCAGCACAAAACAGGGGAGAGCCAAAAACATTCAGTACTTC.

The rearrangement links TRBV6-5 to TRBJ2-7; D unresolved. CDR3 length equals 13 residues. Germline lookup yields CDR1 MNHEY and CDR2 SVGAGI. The V end was cut by 2 bases, the J end by 1 base, with 6 bases between. CDR3 in DNA: TGTGCCAGCAGTTACGCGGATTCCTACGAGCAGTACTTC. Translating gives CASSYADSYEQYF.

The V gene is TRBV13, the J gene TRBJ1-3, with D perhaps matching TRBD1 (6 bases). The V gene's germline CDR1 is PRHDT and CDR2 FYEKMQ (reference sequence). CDR3 length: 15 residues. V shed 4 bases and J shed 1 base, with 11 bases lying between them. This CDR3 reads CASSSQGLSGNTIYF. The DNA of the CDR3 is TGTGCCAGCAGCTCACAGGGTCTTTCTGGAAACACCATATATTTT.